This T cell receptor beta chain is from a study of T cells after yellow fever vaccination. As regards this clonotype: Its antigen is undetermined.

Trimming took 5 bases from V and 3 from J; bases not matched to a gene: 5. Germline CDR1 SGHTA, CDR2 FQGTGA. The CDR3 is 15 amino acids. UMIs were added to TCR cDNA along with a universal primer site when it was made by 5'RACE template switching. TCRdb re-derived calls from the 5' RACE reads in MiXCR, one entry per CDR3 protein. The data contain some 560,000 distinct CDR3 sequences, roughly 17% of them singletons. Findings and limits, study-wide: Clonotypes appearing in both CD4 and CD8 compartments existed, and their share was small. A weaker but faster secondary response was observed, peaking on day 5 versus 15. Sorted repertoires could include abundant contaminating clonotypes from bulk cells.

The source is a man between 18 and 35 years old who received the YFV17D yellow fever vaccine. The sample here was PBMCs, taken about 5 days after the first yellow fever vaccination. V gene TRBV7-3 combines with J gene TRBJ1-1; 11 bases agree with TRBD1. Written as DNA, the CDR3 is TGTGCCAGCAGCCATATGGACAGGGGGCACACTGAAGCTTTCTTT. Residues: CASSHMDRGHTEAFF. Using reference TRBV7-3 and TRBJ1-1 for the parts outside the CDR3, the full variable domain is GAGVSQTPSNKVTEKGKYVELRCDPISGHTALYWYRQSLGQGPEFLIYFQGTGAADDSGLPNDRFFAVRPEGSVSTLKIQRTERGDSAVYLCASSHMDRGHTEAFFGQGTRLTVV.